This section outlines one T cell receptor beta chain sequence together with its context. Its antigen target is currently unknown. Qualities for individual bases were not recorded, and no much larger clone is one base off. This entry is derived from a study of CD8+ T cells in alopecia areata (dated by TCRdb to about 2018). About the full investigation: The treated patients took part in an open-label pilot trial in which moderate-to-severe alopecia areata was treated with oral tofacitinib at 5 to 10 mg twice daily. The RNA source kit depended on sample type: the PAXgene miRNA kit for fixed scalp, the miRNeasy kit for PBMCs, and the RNeasy kit for mouse skin. The study used high-throughput TCRbeta sequencing to examine T cell clonal expansion in alopecia areata, in both the C3H/HeJ mouse model and human patients. Tofacitinib was administered for 6 to 18 months, and 6 months of follow-up off drug were then conducted to assess delayed response and recurrence. Patients on tofacitinib were biopsied at baseline and after 4 and 24 weeks of treatment, and several of the patients also had a later scalp biopsy. Clonality in the scalp was compared among normal scalp (n=4), patchy alopecia areata scalp (n=8), and alopecia totalis/universalis scalp (n=8). TCRbeta CDR3 regions were amplified by immunoSEQ multiplex PCR using 35 Vbeta forward and 13 Jbeta reverse primers. On the human side, TCRbeta sequencing was run on scalp tissue and on sorted CD4+ and CD8+ peripheral blood T cells from healthy controls and from alopecia areata patients with either patchy or totalis/universalis disease.

A distance of 4 bases separates the germline ends of V and J, which lose 2 bases and 10 bases respectively. The CDR3 has 10 amino acids, counting the end cysteine and phenylalanine. Kept here is only the CDR3 DNA, which spans 30 bases and is read in frame from base 1. For CDR1 and CDR2, the germline V gene lists ENHRY and SYGVKD. The library was produced with the immunoSEQ multiplex PCR assay. RNA was extracted from all samples and reverse transcribed into cDNA as template for TCR sequencing. First-strand cDNA was synthesized using SuperScript III with a 2:1 mix of oligo-dT and random hexamers. A synthetic immune receptor repertoire was used to gauge amplification bias, and whatever bias remained was removed computationally. Per the authors' processing: Raw reads were preprocessed for error removal, and CDR3 was defined according to IMGT conventions as running from the conserved cysteine to phenylalanine. Clonality was computed as 1 minus the Shannon entropy, with the entropy normalized by log2 of the number of productive unique TCRs. Scalp TCRbeta sequences were cross-referenced with sorted blood CD4 and CD8 repertoires so that the CD4 or CD8 identity of scalp clones could be inferred. Drawn from immuneACCESS, this table holds only the in-frame rearrangements with V and J called that TCRdb kept. Clones are partly lost; checked studies trace under half to an unresolved V gene and leave the rest unexplained. For V, J and clone size, that table is used; D and trimming come from the DNA. For this sample there are 150,000 to 200,000 clones; approximately 59% appear just once. 14% to 15% of the sample is taken by the ten largest.

The time point label here, explained by the study, means: baseline before oral tofacitinib. From alopecia areata patients, peripheral blood was collected along with lesional scalp punch biopsies. PBMCs were isolated by density centrifugation and stained for CD3, CD4 and CD8, after which CD4+ and CD8+ T cells were sorted on a FACSAria. Broad study findings and their caveats: Scalp TCR repertoire analysis is complicated because resident alphabeta T cells in normal human skin are also sequenced, whereas mouse skin is dominated by gammadelta T cells. Shared TCR sequences between patients were less evident than in mice, which may be partly attributable to HLA diversity in the patient population. Compared with normal scalp, lesional scalp, particularly in alopecia totalis/universalis, had higher clonality and more expanded CD8+ clones, which suggests antigenic drive.

The sequence came from a human donor with alopecia areata. This chain joins TRBV10-3 to TRBJ2-3; too little of a D gene remains to name it. The material sequenced was CD4+ T cells sorted from blood, taken at week 0. The CDR3 region reads CAISEGAQYF. At the DNA level, the sequence is TGTGCCATCAGTGAGGGGGCGCAGTATTTT.